Listed below are T cell receptor beta chains from one sample, sequenced in a study of early T cells in non-severe SARS-CoV-2 infection. TCRdb redid the calling of the 5' RACE reads with MiXCR, one entry per CDR3 protein. In the table there are under 80,000 distinct CDR3 sequences, approximately 12% of which are singletons. The sample taken for sequencing was whole blood. The source is an adult who was a healthcare worker with PCR-confirmed SARS-CoV-2 infection or an uninfected control (not recorded which). Both conserved end residues are trimmed from each CDR3. The order of the fields is J gene, V gene, CDR3 protein.

j_call: TRBJ2-7; v_call: TRBV10-1; cdr3_aa: ASSESEGEQY
j_call: TRBJ1-1; v_call: TRBV20-1; cdr3_aa: SARGQQGYNTEAF
j_call: TRBJ2-2; v_call: TRBV5-6; cdr3_aa: ASSLAIRQVTTGELF
j_call: TRBJ2-3; v_call: TRBV5-1; cdr3_aa: ASSFTGGLGDTQY
j_call: TRBJ2-1; v_call: TRBV27; cdr3_aa: ASSPTAGVNEQF
j_call: TRBJ2-7; v_call: TRBV9; cdr3_aa: ASSGGAGDEQY
j_call: TRBJ2-2; v_call: TRBV14; cdr3_aa: ASSLTWTGELF
j_call: TRBJ2-1; v_call: TRBV5-4; cdr3_aa: ASSRDRATYNEQF
j_call: TRBJ1-6; v_call: TRBV11-2; cdr3_aa: ASSRQWDNSPLH
j_call: TRBJ1-2; v_call: TRBV20-1; cdr3_aa: SARQGGYGYT
j_call: TRBJ2-7; v_call: TRBV10-2; cdr3_aa: ASSESWGPYEQY
j_call: TRBJ1-3; v_call: TRBV5-1; cdr3_aa: ASSPADGIVNTIY
j_call: TRBJ1-2; v_call: TRBV4-3; cdr3_aa: ASSQETGTGGYGYT
j_call: TRBJ2-3; v_call: TRBV5-1; cdr3_aa: ASSLIAQGVSDTQY
j_call: TRBJ1-6; v_call: TRBV29-1; cdr3_aa: SVSVGGNSPLH
j_call: TRBJ2-3; v_call: TRBV5-6; cdr3_aa: ASSTFLAGGADTQY
j_call: TRBJ2-1; v_call: TRBV11-2; cdr3_aa: ASSLIKDRQF
j_call: TRBJ2-1; v_call: TRBV12-3/TRBV12-4; cdr3_aa: ASTQGNEQF
j_call: TRBJ1-2; v_call: TRBV3-1; cdr3_aa: ASSQERREGYT
j_call: TRBJ1-2; v_call: TRBV19; cdr3_aa: ASSGFDYGYT
j_call: TRBJ1-2; v_call: TRBV12-3/TRBV12-4; cdr3_aa: ASSRDSLYGYT
j_call: TRBJ2-3; v_call: TRBV19; cdr3_aa: ASTLPGADTQY
j_call: TRBJ2-1; v_call: TRBV10-3; cdr3_aa: AIRTDGVNEQF
j_call: TRBJ1-2; v_call: TRBV27; cdr3_aa: ASRSAFGGYT
j_call: TRBJ1-6; v_call: TRBV6-2/TRBV6-3; cdr3_aa: ASSWDSRTNSPLH
j_call: TRBJ1-2; v_call: TRBV29-1; cdr3_aa: SVGERNYGYT
j_call: TRBJ1-6; v_call: TRBV7-9; cdr3_aa: ASRPDRDRSYNSPLH
j_call: TRBJ1-1; v_call: TRBV4-1; cdr3_aa: ASSPGRGVSNTEAF
j_call: TRBJ2-7; v_call: TRBV20-1; cdr3_aa: SAGTSGGHNEQY
j_call: TRBJ1-2; v_call: TRBV11-2; cdr3_aa: ASSLEDRIGGYT
j_call: TRBJ1-4; v_call: TRBV11-2; cdr3_aa: ASSLGQGTSNEKLF
j_call: TRBJ2-1; v_call: TRBV3-1; cdr3_aa: ASSPAEARRNEQF
j_call: TRBJ1-2; v_call: TRBV20-1; cdr3_aa: SAPQGPYGYT
j_call: TRBJ2-2; v_call: TRBV18; cdr3_aa: ASSPSQGTPSGELF
j_call: TRBJ2-3; v_call: TRBV7-9; cdr3_aa: ASSMDGLSTDTQY
j_call: TRBJ2-1; v_call: TRBV11-3; cdr3_aa: ASSLGAAYYNEQF
j_call: TRBJ2-7; v_call: TRBV27; cdr3_aa: ASSLERGGFDEQY
j_call: TRBJ2-2; v_call: TRBV12-3/TRBV12-4; cdr3_aa: ASRDRAGELF
j_call: TRBJ1-1; v_call: TRBV12-3/TRBV12-4; cdr3_aa: ASTLGGGSTEAF
j_call: TRBJ1-1; v_call: TRBV7-2; cdr3_aa: ASSSWGGAGDTEAF
j_call: TRBJ2-7; v_call: TRBV3-1; cdr3_aa: ASSQDRLSSYEQY
j_call: TRBJ1-1; v_call: TRBV7-9; cdr3_aa: ASSPQGQAGNTEAF